This T cell receptor (beta chain) was recorded in a study of blood T cells in healthy people across ages. The CDR3 has 16 residues. CDR1 is SGHTA and CDR2 is FQGNSA in the germline V gene. With regard to this clonotype: A read error may be the cause here, since a much bigger clone is one base away. Lacking the conserved final phenylalanine or tryptophan, this CDR3 likely reflects a read error.

It was with a sample-barcoded 5' primer and a J-beta primer mix that a second PCR of roughly 7 to 11 cycles was run. TCRdb itself ran the 5' RACE reads through MiXCR, one entry per CDR3 protein. The table has about 1.7 million distinct CDR3 sequences, 25% to 30% seen once. The source of this sequence is a woman between 25 and 40 years old in good health. The source material was blood. V and J are TRBV7-2 and TRBJ2-4, with 10 bases lining up with TRBD2. The better agreement between TRBJ2-7 and the DNA end casts doubt on the J call. CDR3 nucleotides: TGTGCCAGCAGCTTAGAACGGGGACTAGCGTTGAGCGAGCAGTACTTA. It codes for CASSLERGLALSEQYL.